This T cell receptor beta chain was recovered during a study of blood T cell repertoires in COVID-19. Clones were read by immunoSEQ multiplex PCR, and TCRdb kept only the in-frame ones, dropping some. There are 200,000 to 250,000 clones in the sample; about 90% occur only once, and about 15% lies in the top ten. The CDR3 is made up of 14 amino acids. Germline CDR1 and CDR2: SNHLY and FYNNEI. V lost 9 bases and J lost 6, with 21 bases in between. Cohorts were determined from participant-reported clinical history. The V call is TRBV2, the J call TRBJ2-7, with a tentative D call TRBD1 (5 bases). The clonotype comes from a man aged 25 to 40 who had been exposed to COVID-19. Sample: PBMCs or T cells enriched from blood (not recorded which). The CDR3 is CASLRRQGIGEQYF. The CDR3 DNA follows: TGTGCCAGTCTTCGGCGGCAGGGTATCGGCGAGCAGTACTTC.